The clone carrying this T cell receptor beta chain was seen at least ten times. CDR1 and CDR2 (germline): SGHAT, FQNNGV. The CDR3 is made up of 15 amino acids. V was clipped by 5 bases and J by 5 bases, with 18 bases between them. This sample is part of a study of CD8 T cells in ankylosing spondylitis. TCR beta libraries were made by quantitative 5'-RACE with molecular barcodes. TCRdb independently ran MiXCR on the 5' RACE reads; one entry per CDR3 protein. Of about 100,000 distinct CDR3 sequences in the sample, about 8% are singletons; the top ten hold approximately 9.9%. This TCR derives from a male donor with ankylosing spondylitis or in good health (not recorded which). Sequenced material: blood, either unsorted or a sorted T cell fraction (not recorded which). The chain carries TRBV11-2 and TRBJ1-2, with D perhaps TRBD1 (5 bases). CDR3 DNA sequence: TGTGCCAGCAGCGGAAACGGGGCCAGCGTATATGGCTACACCTTC. Translation gives CASSGNGASVYGYTF.